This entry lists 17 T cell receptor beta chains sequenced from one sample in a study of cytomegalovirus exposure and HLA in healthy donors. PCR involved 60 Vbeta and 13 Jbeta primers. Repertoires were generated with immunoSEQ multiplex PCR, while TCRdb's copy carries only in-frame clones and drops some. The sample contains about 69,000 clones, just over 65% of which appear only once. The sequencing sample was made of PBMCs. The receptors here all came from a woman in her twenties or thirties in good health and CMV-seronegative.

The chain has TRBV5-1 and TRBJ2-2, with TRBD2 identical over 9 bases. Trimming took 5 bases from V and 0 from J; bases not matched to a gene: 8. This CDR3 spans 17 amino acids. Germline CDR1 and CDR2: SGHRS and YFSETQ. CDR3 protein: CASSVIAGAANTGELFF. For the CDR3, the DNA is TGCGCCAGCAGTGTGATAGCGGGGGCTGCGAACACCGGGGAGCTGTTTTTT.

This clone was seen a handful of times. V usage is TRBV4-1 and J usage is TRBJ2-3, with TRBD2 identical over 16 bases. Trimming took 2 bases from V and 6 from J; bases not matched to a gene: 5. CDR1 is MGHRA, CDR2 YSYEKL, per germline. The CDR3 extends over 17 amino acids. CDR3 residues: CASSQSGTSGGEDTQYF. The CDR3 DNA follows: TGCGCCAGCAGCCAATCCGGGACTAGCGGGGGGGAGGATACGCAGTATTTT.

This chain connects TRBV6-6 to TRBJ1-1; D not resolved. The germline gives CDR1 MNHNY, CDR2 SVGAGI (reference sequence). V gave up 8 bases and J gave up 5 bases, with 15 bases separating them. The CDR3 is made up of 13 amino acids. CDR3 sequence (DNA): TGTGCCAGCCGGGAGTCGGGGAAAACTGAAGCTTTCTTT. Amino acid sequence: CASRESGKTEAFF.

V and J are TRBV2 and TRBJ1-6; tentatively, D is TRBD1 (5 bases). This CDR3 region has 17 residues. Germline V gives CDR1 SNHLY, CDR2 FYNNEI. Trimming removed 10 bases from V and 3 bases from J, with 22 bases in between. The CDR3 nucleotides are TGTGCCATACGGGACTCTAGGCGGACGGGCTATAATTCACCCCTCCACTTT. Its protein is CAIRDSRRTGYNSPLHF. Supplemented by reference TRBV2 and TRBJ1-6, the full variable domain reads EPEVTQTPSHQVTQMGQEVILRCVPISNHLYFYWYRQILGQKVEFLVSFYNNEISEKSEIFDDQFSVERPDGSNFTLKIRSTKLEDSAMYFCAIRDSRRTGYNSPLHFGNGTRLTVT.

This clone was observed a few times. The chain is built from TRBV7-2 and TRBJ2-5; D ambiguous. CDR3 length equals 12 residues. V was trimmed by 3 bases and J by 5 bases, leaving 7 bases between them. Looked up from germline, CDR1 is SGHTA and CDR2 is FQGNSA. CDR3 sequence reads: CASSFMRETQYF. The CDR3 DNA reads TGTGCCAGCAGCTTTATGCGCGAGACCCAGTACTTC.

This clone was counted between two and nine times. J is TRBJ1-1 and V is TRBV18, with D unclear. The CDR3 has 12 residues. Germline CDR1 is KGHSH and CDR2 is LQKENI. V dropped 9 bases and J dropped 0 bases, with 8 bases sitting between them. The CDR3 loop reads CASQLMNTEAFF. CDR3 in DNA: TGTGCCAGTCAACTGATGAACACTGAAGCTTTCTTT. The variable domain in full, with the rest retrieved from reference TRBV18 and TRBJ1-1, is NAGVMQNPRHLVRRRGQEARLRCSPMKGHSHVYWYRQLPEEGLKFMVYLQKENIIDESGMPKERFSAEFPKEGPSILRIQQVVRGDSAAYFCASQLMNTEAFFGQGTRLTVV.

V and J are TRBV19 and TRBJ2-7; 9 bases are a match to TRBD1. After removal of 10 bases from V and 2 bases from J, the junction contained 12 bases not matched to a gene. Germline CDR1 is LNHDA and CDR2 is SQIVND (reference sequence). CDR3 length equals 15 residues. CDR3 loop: CATQRTGQGTYEQYF. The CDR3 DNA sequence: TGTGCCACCCAACGGACGGGACAGGGAACCTACGAGCAGTACTTC.

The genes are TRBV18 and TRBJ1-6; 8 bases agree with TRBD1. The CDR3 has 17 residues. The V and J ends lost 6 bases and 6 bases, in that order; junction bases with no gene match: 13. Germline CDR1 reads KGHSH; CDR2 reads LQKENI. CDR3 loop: CASSRDRLAAPNSPLHF. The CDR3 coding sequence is TGTGCCAGCTCTAGGGACAGGCTTGCCGCCCCTAATTCACCCCTCCACTTT.

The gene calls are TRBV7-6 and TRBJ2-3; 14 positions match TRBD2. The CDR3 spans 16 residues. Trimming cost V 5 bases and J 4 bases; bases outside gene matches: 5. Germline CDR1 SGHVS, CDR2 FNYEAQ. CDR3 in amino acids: CASSLRTSGGSDTQYF. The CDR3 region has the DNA TGTGCCAGCAGCCTCAGGACTAGCGGGGGGTCAGATACGCAGTATTTT.

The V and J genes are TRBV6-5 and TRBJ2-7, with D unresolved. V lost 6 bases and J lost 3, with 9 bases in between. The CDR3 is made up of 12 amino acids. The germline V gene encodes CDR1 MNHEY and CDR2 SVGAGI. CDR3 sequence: CASSSIGYEQYF. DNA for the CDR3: TGTGCCAGCAGCTCCATCGGCTACGAGCAGTACTTC.

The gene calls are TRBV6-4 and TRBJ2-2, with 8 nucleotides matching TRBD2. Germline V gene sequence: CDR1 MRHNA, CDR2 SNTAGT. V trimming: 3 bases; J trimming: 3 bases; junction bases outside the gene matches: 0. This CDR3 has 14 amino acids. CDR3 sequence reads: CASSERGDTGELFF. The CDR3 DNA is TGTGCCAGCAGTGAGCGGGGGGACACCGGGGAGCTGTTTTTT.

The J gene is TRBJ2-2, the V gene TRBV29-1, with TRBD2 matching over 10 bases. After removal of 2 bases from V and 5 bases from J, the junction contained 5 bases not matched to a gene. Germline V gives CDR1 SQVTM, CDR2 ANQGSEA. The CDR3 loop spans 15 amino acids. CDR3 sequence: CSVELAGEWTGELFF. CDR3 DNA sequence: TGCAGCGTTGAACTAGCGGGAGAATGGACCGGGGAGCTGTTTTTT.

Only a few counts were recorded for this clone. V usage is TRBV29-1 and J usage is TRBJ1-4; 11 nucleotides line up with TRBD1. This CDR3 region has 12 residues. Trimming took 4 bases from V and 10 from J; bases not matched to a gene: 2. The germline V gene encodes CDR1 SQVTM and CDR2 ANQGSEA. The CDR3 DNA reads TGCAGCGTTGTGGGACAGGGGGGAAAACTGTTTTTT. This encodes CSVVGQGGKLFF.

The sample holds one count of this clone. CDR3 sequence: CASSLAGGQETQYF. The CDR3 coding sequence is TGTGCCAGCAGTCTAGCGGGGGGGCAGGAGACCCAGTACTTC. This rearrangement joins TRBV6-1 to TRBJ2-5, with 12 bases matching TRBD2. CDR3 length: 14 amino acids. The germline V gene encodes CDR1 MNHNS and CDR2 SASEGT. V lost 5 bases to trimming and J lost 5 bases; unmatched junction nucleotides: 3.

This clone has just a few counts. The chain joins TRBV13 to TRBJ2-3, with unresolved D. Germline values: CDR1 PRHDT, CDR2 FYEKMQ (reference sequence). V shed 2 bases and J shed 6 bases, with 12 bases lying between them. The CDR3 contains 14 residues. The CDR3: CASSLYSPSDTQYF. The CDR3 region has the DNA TGTGCCAGCAGCTTATATAGCCCCAGCGATACGCAGTATTTT.

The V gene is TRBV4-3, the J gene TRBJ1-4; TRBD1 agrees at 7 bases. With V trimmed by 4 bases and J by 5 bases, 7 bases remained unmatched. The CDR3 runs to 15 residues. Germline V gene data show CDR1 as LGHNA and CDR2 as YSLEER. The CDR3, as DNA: TGCGCCAGCAGCCGTACGAGGGACAGAAATGAAAAACTGTTTTTT. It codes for CASSRTRDRNEKLFF.

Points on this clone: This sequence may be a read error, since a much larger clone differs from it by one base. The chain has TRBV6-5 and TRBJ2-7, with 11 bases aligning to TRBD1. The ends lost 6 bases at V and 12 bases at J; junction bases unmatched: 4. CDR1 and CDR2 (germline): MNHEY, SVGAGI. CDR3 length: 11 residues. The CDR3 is CASSWDRGAYV. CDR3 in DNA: TGTGCCAGCAGCTGGGACAGGGGGGCGTACGTC.